A selection of T cell receptor beta chains follows, all from one sample in a study of blood T cell repertoires in COVID-19. Repertoires were generated with immunoSEQ multiplex PCR, while TCRdb's copy carries only in-frame clones and drops some. The sample yields over 5,500 clones, approximately 90% seen once. Sequencing was done on a sample of peripheral blood. These receptors originate from a human donor in a cohort sampled during active COVID-19. Both conserved end residues are part of each CDR3. A D gene is named only where the DNA matches it firmly. The listing skips clone size in some rows; elsewhere it reads once, few, many or a size class.

v_call: TRBV19; j_call: TRBJ1-1; d_call: .; clone_size: .; cdr3_nt: TGTGCCAGTAGCCTGGGACTCCTGAACACTGAAGCTTTCTTT; cdr3_aa: CASSLGLLNTEAFF
v_call: TRBV27; j_call: TRBJ1-3; d_call: .; clone_size: once; cdr3_nt: TGTGCCTCGGGGATCTCTGGAAACACCATATATTTT; cdr3_aa: CASGISGNTIYF
v_call: TRBV6-1; j_call: TRBJ1-1; d_call: .; clone_size: .; cdr3_nt: TGTGCCAGCAGTGGCGGGATTTTCAGGTATAACACTGAAGCTTTCTTT; cdr3_aa: CASSGGIFRYNTEAFF
v_call: TRBV19; j_call: TRBJ2-2; d_call: .; clone_size: .; cdr3_nt: TGTGCCAGTAGGTCAACGCACAACCCAAACACCGGGGAGCTGTTTTTT; cdr3_aa: CASRSTHNPNTGELFF
v_call: TRBV7-9; j_call: TRBJ2-3; d_call: .; clone_size: .; cdr3_nt: TGTGCCAGCAGCCCCTGGGGGCTACGGGACACAGATACGCAGTATTTT; cdr3_aa: CASSPWGLRDTDTQYF
v_call: TRBV3-1/TRBV3-2; j_call: TRBJ1-5; d_call: .; clone_size: .; cdr3_nt: TGTGCCAGCAGCCAACCGGGGGATCAGCCCCAGCATTTT; cdr3_aa: CASSQPGDQPQHF
v_call: TRBV15; j_call: TRBJ1-5; d_call: TRBD1; clone_size: .; cdr3_nt: TGTGCCACCAGCAGGTCGCCCGGGACAGGGGGCTGGAAGGATCAGCCCCAGCATTTT; cdr3_aa: CATSRSPGTGGWKDQPQHF
v_call: TRBV14; j_call: TRBJ1-1; d_call: TRBD1; clone_size: .; cdr3_nt: TGTGCCAGCAGCCAAGATCTAAGGACAGGGGCTGAAGCTTTCTTT; cdr3_aa: CASSQDLRTGAEAFF
v_call: TRBV24-1; j_call: TRBJ2-3; d_call: TRBD1; clone_size: .; cdr3_nt: TGTGCCACCAGTGACCCTTTAAACAGGGGTGCAGATACGCAGTATTTT; cdr3_aa: CATSDPLNRGADTQYF
v_call: TRBV5-1; j_call: TRBJ2-3; d_call: .; clone_size: .; cdr3_nt: TGCGCCAGCAGCTTGGGAACTGGATGGGGGGTTGGCACAGATACGCAGTATTTT; cdr3_aa: CASSLGTGWGVGTDTQYF
v_call: TRBV28; j_call: TRBJ2-2; d_call: TRBD2; clone_size: .; cdr3_nt: TGTGCCAGCAGCCCTGGGACTAGCGGGTCGAACACCGGGGAGCTGTTTTTT; cdr3_aa: CASSPGTSGSNTGELFF
v_call: TRBV19; j_call: TRBJ2-3; d_call: .; clone_size: .; cdr3_nt: TGTGCCAGTAGCGACGACACGGTTACGCAGTATTTT; cdr3_aa: CASSDDTVTQYF
v_call: TRBV7-9; j_call: TRBJ2-5; d_call: TRBD1; clone_size: .; cdr3_nt: TGTGCCAGCAGCCGGGACAGGGGGGAAGAGACCCAGTACTTC; cdr3_aa: CASSRDRGEETQYF
v_call: TRBV4-1; j_call: TRBJ2-7; d_call: TRBD1; clone_size: .; cdr3_nt: TGCGCCAGCAGCCAAGAAGGGACAGGGACGGAAGAGCAGTACTTC; cdr3_aa: CASSQEGTGTEEQYF
v_call: TRBV10-2; j_call: TRBJ2-3; d_call: TRBD1; clone_size: once; cdr3_nt: TGCGCCAGCAGTGAGCCGCCGACAGGGTTTGGCACAGATACGCAGTATTTT; cdr3_aa: CASSEPPTGFGTDTQYF